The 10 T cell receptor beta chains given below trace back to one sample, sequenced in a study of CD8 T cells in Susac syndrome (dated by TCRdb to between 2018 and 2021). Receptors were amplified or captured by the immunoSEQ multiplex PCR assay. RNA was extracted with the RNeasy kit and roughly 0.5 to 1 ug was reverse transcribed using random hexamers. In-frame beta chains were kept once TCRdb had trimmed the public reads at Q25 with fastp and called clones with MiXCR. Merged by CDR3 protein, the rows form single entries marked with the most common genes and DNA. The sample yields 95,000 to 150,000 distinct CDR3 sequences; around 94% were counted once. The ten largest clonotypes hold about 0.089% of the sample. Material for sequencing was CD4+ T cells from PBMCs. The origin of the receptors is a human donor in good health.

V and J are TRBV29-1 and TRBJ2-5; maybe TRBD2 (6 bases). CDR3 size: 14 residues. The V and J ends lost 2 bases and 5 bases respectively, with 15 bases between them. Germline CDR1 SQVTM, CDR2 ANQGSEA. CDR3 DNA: TGCAGCGTTGAAAGGAGCGAGACTAGTGAGACCCAGTACTTC. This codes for CSVERSETSETQYF.

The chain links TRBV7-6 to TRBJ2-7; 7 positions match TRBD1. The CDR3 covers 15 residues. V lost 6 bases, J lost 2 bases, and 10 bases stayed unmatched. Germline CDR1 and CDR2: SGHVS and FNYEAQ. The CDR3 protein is CASSYRQGRTYEQYF. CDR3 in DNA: TGTGCCAGCAGTTACCGACAGGGAAGGACCTACGAGCAGTACTTC. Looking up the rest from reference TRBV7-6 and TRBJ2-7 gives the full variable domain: GAGVSQSPRYKVTKRGQDVALRCDPISGHVSLYWYRQALGQGPEFLTYFNYEAQQDKSGLPNDRFSAERPEGSISTLTIQRTEQRDSAMYRCASSYRQGRTYEQYFGPGTRLTVT.

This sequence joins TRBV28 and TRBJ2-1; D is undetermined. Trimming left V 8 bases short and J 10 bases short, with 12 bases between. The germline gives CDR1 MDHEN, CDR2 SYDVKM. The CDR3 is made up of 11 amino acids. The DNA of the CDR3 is TGTGCCAGCGGCTTATATGGGGAGCAGTTCTTC. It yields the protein CASGLYGEQFF.

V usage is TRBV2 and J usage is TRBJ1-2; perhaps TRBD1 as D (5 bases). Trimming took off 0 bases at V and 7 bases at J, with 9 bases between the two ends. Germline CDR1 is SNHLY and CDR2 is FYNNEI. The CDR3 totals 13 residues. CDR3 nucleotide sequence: TGTGCCAGCAGTGAAGCGCAGGGTACTGGCTACACCTTC. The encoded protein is CASSEAQGTGYTF.

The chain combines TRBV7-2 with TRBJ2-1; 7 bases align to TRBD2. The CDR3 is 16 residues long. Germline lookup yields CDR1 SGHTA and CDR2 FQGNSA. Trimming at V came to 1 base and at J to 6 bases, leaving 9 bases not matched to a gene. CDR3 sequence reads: CASSLEGGTPLNEQFF. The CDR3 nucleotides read TGTGCCAGCAGCTTAGAGGGAGGGACCCCCCTCAATGAGCAGTTCTTC.

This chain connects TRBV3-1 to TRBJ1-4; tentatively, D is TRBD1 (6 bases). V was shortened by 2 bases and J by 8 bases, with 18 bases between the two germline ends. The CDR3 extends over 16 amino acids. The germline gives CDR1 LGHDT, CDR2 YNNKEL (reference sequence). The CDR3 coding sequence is TGTGCCAGCAGCCAAACAATTCTACAGGGTCGGGAAAAACTGTTTTTT. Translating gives CASSQTILQGREKLFF.

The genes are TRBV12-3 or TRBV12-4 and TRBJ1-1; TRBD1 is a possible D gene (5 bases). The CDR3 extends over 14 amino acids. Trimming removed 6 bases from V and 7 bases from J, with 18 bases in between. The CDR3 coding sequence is TGTGCCAGCAGCCCGGAGTTGGGGGTAAATGAAGCTTTCTTT. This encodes CASSPELGVNEAFF.

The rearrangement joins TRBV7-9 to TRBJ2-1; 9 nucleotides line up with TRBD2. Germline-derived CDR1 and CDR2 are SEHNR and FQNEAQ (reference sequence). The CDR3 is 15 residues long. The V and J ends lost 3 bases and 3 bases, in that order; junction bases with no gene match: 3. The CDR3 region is CASSFWTSDYNEQFF. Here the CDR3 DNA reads TGTGCCAGCAGCTTTTGGACTAGCGACTACAATGAGCAGTTCTTC.

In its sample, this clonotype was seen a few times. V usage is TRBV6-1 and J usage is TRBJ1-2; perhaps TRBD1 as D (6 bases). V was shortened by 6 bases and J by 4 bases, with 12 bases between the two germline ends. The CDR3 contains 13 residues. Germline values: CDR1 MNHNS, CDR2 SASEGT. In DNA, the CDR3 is TGTGCCAGCAGCCAACAGGGTAGCTATGGCTACACCTTC. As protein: CASSQQGSYGYTF.

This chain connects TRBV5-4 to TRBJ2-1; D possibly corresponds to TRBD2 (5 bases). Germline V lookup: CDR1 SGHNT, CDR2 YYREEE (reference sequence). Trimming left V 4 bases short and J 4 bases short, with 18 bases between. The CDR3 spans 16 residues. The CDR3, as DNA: TGTGCCAGCAGCCCGGACCCGGAGGCGTTGTACAATGAGCAGTTCTTC. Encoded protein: CASSPDPEALYNEQFF.